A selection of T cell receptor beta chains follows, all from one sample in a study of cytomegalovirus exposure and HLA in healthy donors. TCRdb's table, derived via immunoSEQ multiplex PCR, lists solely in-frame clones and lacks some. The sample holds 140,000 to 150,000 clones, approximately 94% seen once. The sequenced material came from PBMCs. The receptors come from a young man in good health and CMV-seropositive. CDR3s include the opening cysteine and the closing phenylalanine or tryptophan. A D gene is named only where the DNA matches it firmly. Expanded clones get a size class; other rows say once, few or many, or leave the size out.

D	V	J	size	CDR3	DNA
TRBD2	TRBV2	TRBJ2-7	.	CASSGTSGSGEQYF	TGTGCCAGCAGCGGGACTAGCGGGAGTGGCGAGCAGTACTTC
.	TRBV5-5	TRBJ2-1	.	CASSLGRSYNEQFF	TGTGCCAGCAGCTTGGGTCGTTCCTACAATGAGCAGTTCTTC
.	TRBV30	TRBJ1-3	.	CAWSPGSNTIYF	TGTGCCTGGAGCCCAGGGTCAAACACCATATATTTT
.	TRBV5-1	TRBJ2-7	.	CASSFGAGTYEQYF	TGCGCCAGCAGCTTCGGGGCGGGGACTTACGAGCAGTACTTC
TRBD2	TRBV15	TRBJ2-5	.	CATSRVASGTQETQYF	TGTGCCACCAGCAGAGTTGCTAGCGGGACCCAAGAGACCCAGTACTTC
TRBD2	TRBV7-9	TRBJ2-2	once	CVLGGLANLRPTGELFF	TGTGTACTGGGGGGACTAGCGAATCTCCGCCCAACCGGGGAGCTGTTTTTT
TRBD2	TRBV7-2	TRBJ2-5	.	CASRWGLAGETQYF	TGTGCCAGCAGATGGGGACTAGCAGGGGAGACCCAGTACTTC
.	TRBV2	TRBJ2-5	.	CASSAIPRGTQYF	TGTGCCAGCAGTGCGATCCCCCGGGGAACCCAGTACTTC
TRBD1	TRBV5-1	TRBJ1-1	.	CASSNRDRITEAFF	TGCGCCAGCAGCAACCGGGACAGGATCACTGAAGCTTTCTTT
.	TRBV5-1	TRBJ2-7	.	CASSSGEDVLSSYEQYF	TGCGCCAGCAGCTCGGGTGAAGACGTCTTGAGCTCCTACGAGCAGTACTTC
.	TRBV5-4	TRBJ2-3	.	CASSDPGTRGTDTQYF	TGTGCCAGCAGCGACCCAGGGACTCGGGGCACAGATACGCAGTATTTT
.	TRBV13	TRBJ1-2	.	CASSFLQLYTF	TGTGCCAGTAGCTTTCTTCAGTTGTACACCTTC
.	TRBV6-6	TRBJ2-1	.	CASSSQSSARYNEQFF	TGTGCCAGCAGTTCTCAATCTAGCGCTCGTTACAATGAGCAGTTCTTC
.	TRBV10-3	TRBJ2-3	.	CAISESPGTQDTQYF	TGTGCCATCAGTGAGTCGCCAGGGACTCAAGATACGCAGTATTTT
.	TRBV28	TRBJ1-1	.	CASRKSKGQNTEAFF	TGTGCCAGCAGGAAGTCGAAGGGACAGAACACTGAAGCTTTCTTT
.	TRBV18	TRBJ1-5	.	CASSRGGDQPQHF	TGTGCCAGCTCACGGGGGGGAGATCAGCCCCAGCATTTT
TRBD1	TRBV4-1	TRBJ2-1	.	CASNHPRDRRSEGQFF	TGCGCCAGCAACCACCCCCGGGACAGGCGTTCTGAGGGGCAGTTCTTC
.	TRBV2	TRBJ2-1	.	CASSEEGDPFPFF	TGTGCCAGCAGTGAAGAAGGGGATCCTTTCCCGTTCTTC
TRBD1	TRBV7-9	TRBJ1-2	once	CASSSPTPRQGAGYGYTF	TGTGCCAGCAGCTCCCCCACGCCCCGACAGGGGGCAGGTTATGGCTACACCTTC
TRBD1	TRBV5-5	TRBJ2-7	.	CASSLEGQGTHEQYF	TGTGCCAGCAGCTTGGAGGGACAGGGTACCCACGAGCAGTACTTC
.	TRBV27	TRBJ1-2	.	CASRPTGTYGYTF	TGTGCCAGCAGGCCTACAGGGACCTATGGCTACACCTTC
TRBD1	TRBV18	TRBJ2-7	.	CASSPRGTGGSYEQYF	TGTGCCAGCTCACCAAGGGGGACAGGAGGGTCCTACGAGCAGTACTTC
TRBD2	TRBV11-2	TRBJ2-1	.	CASSFGREYNNEQFF	TGTGCCAGCAGCTTCGGGCGGGAGTATAACAATGAGCAGTTCTTC
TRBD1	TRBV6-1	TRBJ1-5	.	CASSADRGGFYSNQPQHF	TGTGCCAGCAGTGCGGACAGGGGGGGATTTTATAGCAATCAGCCCCAGCATTTT
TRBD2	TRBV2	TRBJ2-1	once	CASRLGLAGEDGFF	TGTGCCAGCAGATTAGGACTAGCGGGCGAGGATGGGTTCTTC
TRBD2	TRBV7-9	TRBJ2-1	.	CASSLATSGRGNEQFF	TGTGCCAGCAGCTTAGCTACTAGCGGGAGGGGCAATGAGCAGTTCTTC
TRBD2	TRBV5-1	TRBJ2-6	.	CASSAAGGYGANVLTF	TGCGCCAGCAGCGCAGCGGGAGGGTACGGGGCCAACGTCCTGACTTTC
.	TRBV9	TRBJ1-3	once	CASSVQGVGNTIYF	TGTGCCAGCAGCGTACAGGGCGTTGGAAACACCATATATTTT
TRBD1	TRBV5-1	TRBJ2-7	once	CASSLGQGRDEQYF	TGCGCCAGCAGCTTAGGACAGGGACGGGACGAGCAGTACTTC
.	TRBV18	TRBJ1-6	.	CASSQRTVDNSPLHF	TGTGCCAGCTCTCAACGGACAGTCGATAATTCACCCCTCCACTTT
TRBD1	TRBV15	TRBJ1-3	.	CATSRRRGQGSGNTIYF	TGTGCCACCAGCAGACGCCGGGGACAGGGCTCTGGAAACACCATATATTTT
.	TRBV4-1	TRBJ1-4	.	CASSQDPERGRGATNEKLFF	TGCGCCAGCAGCCAAGATCCCGAAAGAGGCAGGGGAGCAACTAATGAAAAACTGTTTTTT
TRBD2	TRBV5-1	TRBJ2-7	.	CASSPLVGGSSYEQYF	TGCGCCAGCAGCCCCCTGGTGGGCGGGAGCTCCTACGAGCAGTACTTC
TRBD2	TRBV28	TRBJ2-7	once	CASSTGTSSYEQYF	TGTGCCAGCAGCACCGGGACTAGCTCCTACGAGCAGTACTTC
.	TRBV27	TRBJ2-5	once	CASKGRAWGPETQYF	TGTGCCAGCAAGGGCCGAGCCTGGGGGCCGGAGACCCAGTACTTC